The entry below gives a single TCR beta chain sequence along with its context. Its antigen is unidentified. The CDR3 totals 14 residues. Trimming took off 7 bases at V and 5 bases at J, with 14 bases between the two ends. Germline V gene data show CDR1 as SNHLY and CDR2 as FYNNEI. The data are from a study of T-cell reconstitution after alpha-beta-depleted transplantation in children. As it was prepared, the TCRbeta library received unique molecular identifiers. TCRdb recomputed calls from the PCR reads with MiXCR, one row per CDR3 protein. This sample yields about 980,000 distinct CDR3 sequences, of which 25% to 35% are seen a single time; over 25% belongs to the top ten. Study-level points and caveats: Some patients' high day-60 TCRbeta diversity was attributed to recipient cells surviving conditioning. After one year, T-cell counts and TCRbeta diversity mostly came from new T cells. It was reported that alpha-beta T cells came from several hundred expanded graft clones (about two months after transplant).

The sample consisted of PBMCs, mostly from graft donor cells, taken 360 days after TCRalphabeta/CD19-depleted stem cell transplant. The V and J genes are TRBV2 and TRBJ2-2, with D possibly TRBD1 on 5 matching bases. The receptor's source is a boy in the first two years of life who had a stem cell transplant for SCID, so the T cells may come from the graft donor. Here the CDR3 reads CASKSGLKTGELFF. The DNA of the CDR3 is TGTGCCAGCAAATCAGGGTTAAAAACCGGGGAGCTGTTTTTT.